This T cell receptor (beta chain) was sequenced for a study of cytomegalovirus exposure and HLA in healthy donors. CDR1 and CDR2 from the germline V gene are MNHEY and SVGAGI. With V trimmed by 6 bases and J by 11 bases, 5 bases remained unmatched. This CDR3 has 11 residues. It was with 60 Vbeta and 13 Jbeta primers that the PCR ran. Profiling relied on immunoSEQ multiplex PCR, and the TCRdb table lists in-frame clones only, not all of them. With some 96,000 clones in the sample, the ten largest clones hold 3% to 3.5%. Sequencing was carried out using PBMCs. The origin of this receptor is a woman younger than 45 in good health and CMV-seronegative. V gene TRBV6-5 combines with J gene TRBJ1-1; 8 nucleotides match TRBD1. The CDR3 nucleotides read TGTGCCAGCAGCTCAGGGGGCATGGCTTTCTTT. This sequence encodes CASSSGGMAFF.